The 32 T cell receptor beta chains given below trace back to one sample, sequenced in a study of shared clonotypes between healthy human individuals. Sequenced by immunoSEQ multiplex PCR; TCRdb stores in-frame clones only, minus some. The repertoire holds 2 million to 2.5 million clones, approximately 95% seen once, with about 0.41% in the top ten. Material: naive CD4+ T cells from PBMCs. Noted subset: CD45RA+ positively selected. Every receptor here comes from a man aged 18 to 29 in good health. Some clones in this sample may be carry-over from other donors' samples.

This clone was seen just once. The rearrangement links TRBV5-4 to TRBJ2-5; TRBD1 aligns across 8 bases. The J segment lost 5 bases and the V segment lost 4 bases, leaving 7 bases of the junction unmatched. Germline V CDR1 and CDR2: SGHNT, YYREEE (reference sequence). The CDR3 consists of 14 residues. The CDR3 is CASSLGQGRETQYF. In DNA form, the CDR3 reads TGTGCCAGCAGCCTCGGACAGGGAAGGGAGACCCAGTACTTC.

This clone came up once. The chain has TRBV5-1 and TRBJ2-1; the D is unclear. Germline-derived CDR1 and CDR2 are SGHRS and YFSETQ. The V gene lost 2 bases and the J gene lost 3 bases, with 18 bases spanning the gap. This CDR3 spans 17 amino acids. The CDR3 DNA reads as TGCGCCAGCAGCTTAGGTGAGGCCCCGAATGACTACAATGAGCAGTTCTTC. This encodes CASSLGEAPNDYNEQFF.

The chain has TRBV6-1 and TRBJ1-2, with TRBD1 as a possible D gene (5 bases). Trimming took 6 bases from V and 2 from J, leaving 10 bases between them. This CDR3 is 13 amino acids long. The germline V gene encodes CDR1 MNHNS and CDR2 SASEGT. CDR3 coding DNA: TGTGCCAGCAGCCCTCAGGGCAACTATGGCTACACCTTC. Translating gives CASSPQGNYGYTF.

V usage is TRBV5-1 and J usage is TRBJ1-1, with 9 nucleotides matching TRBD1. Germline V CDR1 and CDR2: SGHRS, YFSETQ. The CDR3 sequence is 17 residues long. The junction had 10 bases not matched to a gene; V was cut back by 4 bases and J by 0 bases. The CDR3 loop is CASSLGGQGRMNTEAFF. The CDR3 DNA follows: TGCGCCAGCAGCCTGGGGGGACAGGGCCGGATGAACACTGAAGCTTTCTTT. Variable domain in full (rest from reference TRBV5-1 and TRBJ1-1): KAGVTQTPRYLIKTRGQQVTLSCSPISGHRSVSWYQQTPGQGLQFLFEYFSETQRNKGNFPGRFSGRQFSNSRSEMNVSTLELGDSALYLCASSLGGQGRMNTEAFFGQGTRLTVV.

A remark on this clone: Other DNA sequences from this sample encode an identical CDR3 as well. This rearrangement joins TRBV7-9 to TRBJ1-4, with D perhaps matching TRBD1 (5 bases). This CDR3 contains 14 residues. V was trimmed by 8 bases and J by 0 bases, leaving 10 bases between them. CDR1 is SEHNR and CDR2 is FQNEAQ in the germline V gene (reference sequence). The CDR3 here is CASGIRATNEKLFF. For the CDR3, the DNA is TGTGCCAGCGGCATCAGGGCAACTAATGAAAAACTGTTTTTT.

The chain joins TRBV28 to TRBJ2-5, with TRBD1 matching 8 bases. CDR3 length equals 14 residues. V dropped 5 bases and J dropped 2; count of bases not matched to a gene: 4. Germline V CDR1 and CDR2: MDHEN, SYDVKM. The DNA for the CDR3 is TGTGCCAGCAGTCGGACAGGGTGGCAAGAGACCCAGTACTTC. This codes for CASSRTGWQETQYF.

This rearrangement joins TRBV7-2 to TRBJ2-7; a weak D match, TRBD2 (5 bases). Deletions cut 5 bases from V and 1 base from J, with 15 bases between. This CDR3 region has 15 residues. Germline V gene lookup returns CDR1 SGHTA and CDR2 FQGNSA. As DNA, the CDR3 is TGTGCCAGCAGCCCCCGCGGGCGTCTTTCCTACGAGCAGTACTTC. This gives the protein CASSPRGRLSYEQYF.

A remark on this clone: This specimen includes other DNA sequences encoding the same CDR3. The chain uses TRBV5-8 and TRBJ1-2; D gene unclear. CDR1 is SGHTS and CDR2 is YDEGEE in the germline V gene. V was clipped by 0 bases and J by 5 bases, with 5 bases between them. CDR3 length: 12 amino acids. The CDR3 sequence is CASSLVGYGYTF. The CDR3, as DNA: TGTGCCAGCAGCTTGGTCGGTTATGGCTACACCTTC.

The chain links TRBV28 to TRBJ1-2, with a possible D match to TRBD1 (5 bases). The CDR3 consists of 13 residues. Per the germline V gene, CDR1 is MDHEN and CDR2 is SYDVKM. V was trimmed by 4 bases and J by 8 bases, leaving 14 bases between them. The CDR3 reads CASSSHSGLGYTF. CDR3 nucleotide sequence: TGTGCCAGCAGTTCCCATTCAGGGCTCGGCTACACCTTC.

This rearrangement joins TRBV28 to TRBJ1-2; no clear D. Germline values: CDR1 MDHEN, CDR2 SYDVKM. CDR3 length: 14 residues. Trimming removed 6 bases from V and 0 bases from J, with 11 bases in between. The CDR3: CASSPLVTNYGYTF. Written as DNA, the CDR3 is TGTGCCAGCAGCCCGCTCGTAACTAACTATGGCTACACCTTC.

The J gene is TRBJ2-7, the V gene TRBV5-1; no definite D call. V was cut by 4 bases and J by 1 base, with 9 bases left in between. This CDR3 spans 13 amino acids. Germline V gene data show CDR1 as SGHRS and CDR2 as YFSETQ. The CDR3 DNA follows: TGCGCCAGCAGCCGTTCGTTTTCCTACGAGCAGTACTTC. Its protein is CASSRSFSYEQYF.

The chain links TRBV10-3 to TRBJ2-3; the D is unclear. The CDR3 totals 14 residues. Germline V gene data show CDR1 as ENHRY and CDR2 as SYGVKD. Deletions cut 8 bases from V and 0 bases from J, with 12 bases between. The CDR3 here is CAIGARTSTDTQYF. In nucleotides, the CDR3 is TGTGCCATCGGTGCTCGTACTAGCACAGATACGCAGTATTTT.

V gene TRBV7-6 combines with J gene TRBJ1-1; 7 positions agree with TRBD1. Germline V lookup: CDR1 SGHVS, CDR2 FNYEAQ. Trimming cost V 8 bases and J 0 bases; bases outside gene matches: 15. The CDR3 length is 17 residues. CDR3 nucleotides: TGTGCCAGCTACGTGAGGGGGCCCCGCTACTTGAACACTGAAGCTTTCTTT. Protein: CASYVRGPRYLNTEAFF.

V usage is TRBV28 and J usage is TRBJ2-7; tentatively, D is TRBD2 (5 bases). CDR3 length: 17 residues. V was shortened by 3 bases and J by 4 bases, with 22 bases between the two germline ends. The germline gives CDR1 MDHEN, CDR2 SYDVKM. CDR3 bases: TGTGCCAGCAGTTTTATCCCCGCGGGCCTCACCTTATACGAGCAGTACTTC. This sequence encodes CASSFIPAGLTLYEQYF.

The genes are TRBV15 and TRBJ2-3, with unresolved D. V dropped 1 base and J dropped 2 bases, with 10 bases sitting between them. CDR1 is LNHNV, CDR2 YYDKDF, per germline (reference sequence). The CDR3 is 15 amino acids. Here the CDR3 reads CATSRARTYTDTQYF. The CDR3 nucleotides read TGTGCCACCAGCAGAGCGCGCACATACACAGATACGCAGTATTTT.

The rearrangement joins TRBV28 to TRBJ1-2, with 7 bases matching TRBD1. CDR1 and CDR2 from the germline V gene are MDHEN and SYDVKM. This CDR3 has 13 amino acids. The J segment lost 7 bases and the V segment lost 6 bases, leaving 8 bases of the junction unmatched. In nucleotides, the CDR3 is TGTGCCAGCAGGGGACAGAGCGCCTTTGGCTACACCTTC. Translated: CASRGQSAFGYTF.

The chain's CDR3 is CATSRGRTGINYGYTF. CDR3 nucleotide sequence: TGTGCCACCAGCAGGGGACGGACAGGGATTAACTATGGCTACACCTTC. J is TRBJ1-2 and V is TRBV15, with 8 positions matching TRBD1. The CDR3 has 16 amino acids. With 3 bases clipped from V and 1 base from J, the junction kept 7 bases outside the gene matches. Germline loops: CDR1 LNHNV, CDR2 YYDKDF (reference sequence).

This clone was seen a handful of times. The same CDR3 arises from other DNA sequences in this sample as well. CDR3 residues: CASSLSGSSYNEQFF. As DNA, the CDR3 is TGCGCCAGCAGCCTTAGCGGGAGCTCCTACAATGAGCAGTTCTTC. The rearrangement links TRBV4-1 to TRBJ2-1, with 9 positions matching TRBD2. The CDR3 loop spans 15 amino acids. J was trimmed by 0 bases and V by 4 bases; bases with no gene match: 1. Germline CDR1 MGHRA, CDR2 YSYEKL.

The rearrangement uses TRBV5-4 and TRBJ2-7, with unresolved D. V dropped 1 base and J dropped 0 bases, with 20 bases sitting between them. Germline V gene sequence: CDR1 SGHNT, CDR2 YYREEE (reference sequence). The CDR3 has 18 residues. The CDR3 DNA follows: TGTGCCAGCAGCTTGTATCACCTCCTAGTTACCACCTCCTACGAGCAGTACTTC. Its protein product is CASSLYHLLVTTSYEQYF.

CDR3 sequence reads: CASSPLIGELFF. The DNA for the CDR3 is TGTGCCAGCTCACCCCTCATCGGGGAGCTGTTTTTT. The chain employs TRBV18 and TRBJ2-2; D is uncertain. Germline-derived CDR1 and CDR2 are KGHSH and LQKENI. Trimming shortened V by 3 bases and J by 7 bases, and 6 bases separated the two germline ends. The CDR3 spans 12 residues. The full variable domain, its missing parts supplied by reference TRBV18 and TRBJ2-2, is NAGVMQNPRHLVRRRGQEARLRCSPMKGHSHVYWYRQLPEEGLKFMVYLQKENIIDESGMPKERFSAEFPKEGPSILRIQQVVRGDSAAYFCASSPLIGELFFGEGSRLTVL.

The chain links TRBV28 to TRBJ2-5; D call uncertain. Germline V gene sequence: CDR1 MDHEN, CDR2 SYDVKM. The CDR3 totals 13 residues. The ends were cut back, 9 bases at V and 5 bases at J, with 16 bases in the middle. The CDR3 DNA sequence: TGTGCCAGTGTGGGGTTTTTCACGGAGACCCAGTACTTC. This gives the protein CASVGFFTETQYF.

The V and J genes are TRBV11-3 and TRBJ2-2; TRBD1 matches 7 bases. The CDR3 runs to 13 residues. CDR1 is SGHNT and CDR2 is YENEEA in the germline V gene. V trimming: 5 bases; J trimming: 8 bases; junction bases outside the gene matches: 5. The chain's CDR3 is CASSDRVTGELFF. Here the CDR3 DNA reads TGTGCCAGCAGCGACAGGGTGACAGGGGAGCTGTTTTTT.

The chain joins TRBV18 to TRBJ2-1; D not certain. The CDR3 extends over 13 amino acids. V lost 2 bases to trimming and J lost 4 bases, with 6 bases between them. Germline V gene sequence: CDR1 KGHSH, CDR2 LQKENI. CDR3 sequence reads: CASSPVQYNEQFF. The CDR3, as DNA: TGTGCCAGCTCACCAGTTCAATACAATGAGCAGTTCTTC.

The chain recombines TRBV19 with TRBJ1-2; 8 bases align to TRBD1. The CDR3 sequence is 15 residues long. V was pared by 2 bases and J by 4 bases, with 6 bases of the junction left unmatched. Germline CDR1 LNHDA, CDR2 SQIVND (reference sequence). CDR3 nucleotides: TGTGCCAGTAGTATATGGGCAGGGGGCGTCTATGGCTACACCTTC. Amino acids: CASSIWAGGVYGYTF.

The rearrangement joins TRBV2 to TRBJ2-7, with D perhaps TRBD1 (6 bases). Trimming took 1 base from V and 6 from J, leaving 10 bases between them. From germline, CDR1 is SNHLY and CDR2 FYNNEI. This CDR3 has 13 amino acids. The CDR3 protein is CASSEETGAEQYF. CDR3 bases: TGTGCCAGCAGTGAAGAGACAGGCGCCGAGCAGTACTTC.

This sequence joins TRBV15 and TRBJ2-7; 8 nucleotides agree with TRBD2. The CDR3 has 13 residues. The V gene's germline CDR1 is LNHNV and CDR2 YYDKDF (reference sequence). Trimming removed 8 bases from V and 4 bases from J; junction bases left unmatched: 7. CDR3 in amino acids: CATRGGPGYEQYF. CDR3 nucleotides: TGTGCCACCCGGGGGGGGCCGGGATACGAGCAGTACTTC.

The genes are TRBV15 and TRBJ1-1; D gene ambiguous. The germline V gene encodes CDR1 LNHNV and CDR2 YYDKDF (reference sequence). This CDR3 contains 14 residues. V lost 5 bases and J 1 base, leaving 11 bases between the germline ends. The CDR3 loop reads CATSAWGPNTEAFF. The CDR3 DNA is TGTGCCACCAGCGCCTGGGGTCCGAACACTGAAGCTTTCTTT.

The chain is built from TRBV6-5 and TRBJ2-2; 8 bases map to TRBD1. The V and J ends lost 6 bases and 7 bases, in that order; junction bases with no gene match: 10. Germline CDR1 MNHEY, CDR2 SVGAGI. This CDR3 region has 15 residues. CDR3 sequence reads: CASRVPTGDGGELFF. CDR3 DNA: TGTGCCAGCAGAGTACCGACAGGGGATGGCGGGGAGCTGTTTTTT.

J is TRBJ2-1 and V is TRBV9; 12 bases match TRBD1. Germline CDR1 SGDLS, CDR2 YYNGEE. The CDR3 extends over 16 amino acids. Germline trimming cut 3 bases from V and 12 bases from J; bases unmatched to any gene: 13. The CDR3 loop reads CASSAPGTGGPTVQFF. The CDR3 DNA is TGTGCCAGCAGCGCCCCCGGGACAGGGGGCCCTACGGTGCAGTTCTTC.

CDR3 nucleotide sequence: TGTGCCAGCAGCTTGAATTTCCGGGACAGGGGGCGAGGTGGGGCCAACGTCCTGACTTTC. Its protein product is CASSLNFRDRGRGGANVLTF. The rearrangement joins TRBV5-4 to TRBJ2-6, with 12 positions matching TRBD1. The germline CDR1 and CDR2 sequences are SGHNT and YYREEE (reference sequence). This CDR3 spans 20 amino acids. Unmatched junction bases numbered 11, after V lost 1 base and J lost 3 bases.

The V call is TRBV9, the J call TRBJ2-3, with 11 bases that match TRBD2. V trimming: 4 bases; J trimming: 5 bases; junction bases outside the gene matches: 6. CDR3 length equals 15 residues. The germline gives CDR1 SGDLS, CDR2 YYNGEE. CDR3 sequence: CASSTSGSWEDTQYF. The CDR3 nucleotides read TGTGCCAGCAGCACTAGCGGGAGTTGGGAAGATACGCAGTATTTT.

This clone was observed once. The rearrangement uses TRBV6-1 and TRBJ2-7; 13 bases are shared with TRBD2. The CDR3 is 14 residues long. CDR1 and CDR2 from the germline V gene are MNHNS and SASEGT. V trimming: 4 bases; J trimming: 5 bases; junction bases outside the gene matches: 2. DNA of the CDR3: TGTGCCAGCAGTGTTGGACTAGCGGGAGACGAGCAGTACTTC. It yields the protein CASSVGLAGDEQYF.